This is a list of T cell receptor beta chains from one sample in a study of vaccination effects on CD4 cells after COVID-19. These receptors have no identified antigens. Sequencing used immunoSEQ multiplex PCR; TCRdb keeps in-frame clones, though not all of them. The table lists about 50,000 clones, over 60% of them singletons. Material: CD4+ T cells from PBMCs cultured without peptide, obtained after COVID-19 vaccination. The receptors shown here come from a human donor who had a prior SARS-CoV-2 infection. Both conserved end residues are part of each CDR3. Each record gives: clone size, D gene, V gene, J gene, CDR3 DNA, CDR3 protein. The D gene is left open where the match is weak. Size is stated for part of the rows, as once, few or many counts, or as a class when the clone is expanded.

>NA|NA|TRBV9|TRBJ2-1
TGTGCCAGCAGCGTAGGGACAGGACTATATAGCTCCTACAATGAGCAGTTCTTC
CASSVGTGLYSSYNEQFF
>NA|TRBD2|TRBV27|TRBJ2-3
TGTGCCAGCAGTCCGGGACTAGCGGGGGGCACAGATACGCAGTATTTT
CASSPGLAGGTDTQYF
>NA|TRBD1|TRBV28|TRBJ1-2
TGTGCCAGCAGTTTACTGGGACAGGGCTATGGCTACACCTTC
CASSLLGQGYGYTF
>once|TRBD2|TRBV7-6|TRBJ2-3
TGTGCCAGCAGCTTATTCGCTAGCGGGAGGTTTGGGGATACGCAGTATTTT
CASSLFASGRFGDTQYF
>few|NA|TRBV5-8|TRBJ2-5
TGTGCCAGCAGCTTGGTACAGCAAGAGACCCAGTACTTC
CASSLVQQETQYF
>NA|NA|TRBV10-3|TRBJ1-2
TGTGCCATCACTTCTGGACGGGACTTTACGGACTATGGCTACACCTTC
CAITSGRDFTDYGYTF
>NA|TRBD2|TRBV24-1|TRBJ2-5
TGTGCCACCAGTAGGACCGGGACTAGCGGCACCGAAGAGACCCAGTACTTC
CATSRTGTSGTEETQYF
>NA|TRBD1|TRBV11-2|TRBJ2-2
TGTGCCAGCAACCCCACCACAGGGGACACGCCCGGGGAGCTGTTTTTT
CASNPTTGDTPGELFF
>NA|NA|TRBV7-6|TRBJ2-5
TGTGCCAGCAGCTTAGCCATTGAAGGGTCAGAGACCCAGTACTTC
CASSLAIEGSETQYF
>NA|TRBD2|TRBV19|TRBJ2-3
TGTGCCAGTAGTGTCTTCCGGCGGGGGGGCCTGGAAGATACGCAGTATTTT
CASSVFRRGGLEDTQYF